This T cell receptor (beta chain) is from a study of immune evolution from preneoplasia to lung adenocarcinoma. Between 2014 and 2017, patients underwent resection in Japan or China. The CDR3 runs to 13 residues. V was clipped by 4 bases and J by 8 bases; unmatched bases: 7. Germline CDR1 and CDR2: SGHTA and FQGNSA. This table comes from immunoSEQ multiplex PCR, and its TCRdb copy is limited to in-frame clones, with some not included. The sample has approximately 4,900 clones; about 80% are singletons. As to this clone: The antigen remains undetermined.

General study results and limits: Normal lung had highest clonality; later lesions appeared denser, more diverse.

V is TRBV7-2 and J is TRBJ1-1, with TRBD1 matching over 7 bases. This TCR derives from a person aged 70 to 85 with lung adenocarcinoma. Material for sequencing was FFPE minimally invasive lung adenocarcinoma tissue. In nucleotides, the CDR3 is TGTGCCAGCAGCTATACAGGGGTGGGGGAAGCTTTCTTT. It encodes CASSYTGVGEAFF.